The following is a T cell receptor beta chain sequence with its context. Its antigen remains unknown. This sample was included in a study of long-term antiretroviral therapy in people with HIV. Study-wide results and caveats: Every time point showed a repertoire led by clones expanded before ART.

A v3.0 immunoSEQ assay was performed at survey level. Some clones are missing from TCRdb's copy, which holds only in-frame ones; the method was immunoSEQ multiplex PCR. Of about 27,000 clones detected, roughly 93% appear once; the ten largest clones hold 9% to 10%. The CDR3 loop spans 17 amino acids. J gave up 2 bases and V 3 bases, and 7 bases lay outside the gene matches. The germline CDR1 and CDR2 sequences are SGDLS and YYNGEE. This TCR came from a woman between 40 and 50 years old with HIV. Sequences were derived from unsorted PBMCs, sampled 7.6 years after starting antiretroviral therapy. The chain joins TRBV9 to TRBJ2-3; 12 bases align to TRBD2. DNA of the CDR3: TGTGCCAGCAGCGCCTACGGACTAGCGGGGAACACAGATACGCAGTATTTT. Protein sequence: CASSAYGLAGNTDTQYF.